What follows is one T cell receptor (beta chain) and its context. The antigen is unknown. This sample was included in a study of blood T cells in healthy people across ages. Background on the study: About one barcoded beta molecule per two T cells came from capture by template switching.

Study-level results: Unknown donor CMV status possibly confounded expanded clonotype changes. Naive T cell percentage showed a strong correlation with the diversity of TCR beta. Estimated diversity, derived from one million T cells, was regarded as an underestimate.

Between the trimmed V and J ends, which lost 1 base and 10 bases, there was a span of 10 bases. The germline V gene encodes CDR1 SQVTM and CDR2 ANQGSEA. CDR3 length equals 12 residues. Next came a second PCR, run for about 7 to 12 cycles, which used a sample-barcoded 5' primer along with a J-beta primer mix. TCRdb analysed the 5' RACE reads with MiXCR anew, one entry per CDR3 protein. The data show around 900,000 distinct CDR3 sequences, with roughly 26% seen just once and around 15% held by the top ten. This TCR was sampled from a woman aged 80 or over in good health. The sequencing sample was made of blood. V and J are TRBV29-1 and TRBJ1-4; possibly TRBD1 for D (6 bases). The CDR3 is CSVEVRGRKLFF. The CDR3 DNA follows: TGCAGCGTTGAAGTCAGGGGTAGAAAACTGTTTTTT.